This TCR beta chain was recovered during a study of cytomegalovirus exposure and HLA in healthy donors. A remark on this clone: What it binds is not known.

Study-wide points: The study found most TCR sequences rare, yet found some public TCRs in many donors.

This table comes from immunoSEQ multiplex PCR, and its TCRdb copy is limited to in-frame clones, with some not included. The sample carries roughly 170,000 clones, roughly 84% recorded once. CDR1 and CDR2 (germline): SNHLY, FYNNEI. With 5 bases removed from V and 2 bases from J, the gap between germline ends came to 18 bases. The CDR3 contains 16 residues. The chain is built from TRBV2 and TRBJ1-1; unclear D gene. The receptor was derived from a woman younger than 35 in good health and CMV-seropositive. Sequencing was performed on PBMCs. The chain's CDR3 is CASSKFMSNFNTEAFF. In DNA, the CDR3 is TGTGCCAGCAGTAAATTTATGAGTAACTTTAACACTGAAGCTTTCTTT.